This note documents a single T cell receptor (beta chain) sequence. The data stem from a study of T cells after yellow fever vaccination. Trimming cost V 5 bases and J 6 bases, with 16 bases left between them. The CDR3 totals 15 residues. MiXCR, applied by TCRdb to the 5' RACE reads, yields one record per CDR3 protein. The profile shows roughly 400,000 distinct CDR3 sequences, approximately 18% of them singletons. This clonotype was obtained from a young man who received the YFV17D yellow fever vaccine. Sequenced here: PBMCs, sampled before the yellow fever booster vaccination. The chain joins TRBV12-3 or TRBV12-4 to TRBJ2-2, with D uncertain. CDR3 protein: CASSEVALGPGELFF. The CDR3 DNA reads TGTGCCAGCAGTGAAGTGGCCCTCGGACCCGGGGAGCTGTTTTTT.